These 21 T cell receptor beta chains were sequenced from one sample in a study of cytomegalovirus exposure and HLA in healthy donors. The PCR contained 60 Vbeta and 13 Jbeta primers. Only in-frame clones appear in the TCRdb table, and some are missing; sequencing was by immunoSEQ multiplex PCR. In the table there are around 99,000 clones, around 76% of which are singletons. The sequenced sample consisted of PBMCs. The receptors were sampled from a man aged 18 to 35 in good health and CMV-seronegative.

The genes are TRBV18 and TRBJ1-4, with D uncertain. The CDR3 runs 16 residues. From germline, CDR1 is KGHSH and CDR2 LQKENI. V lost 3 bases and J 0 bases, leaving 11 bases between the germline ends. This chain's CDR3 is CASSPASGATNEKLFF. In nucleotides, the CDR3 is TGTGCCAGCTCACCGGCCTCAGGCGCAACTAATGAAAAACTGTTTTTT. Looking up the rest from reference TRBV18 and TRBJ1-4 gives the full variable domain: NAGVMQNPRHLVRRRGQEARLRCSPMKGHSHVYWYRQLPEEGLKFMVYLQKENIIDESGMPKERFSAEFPKEGPSILRIQQVVRGDSAAYFCASSPASGATNEKLFFGSGTQLSVL.

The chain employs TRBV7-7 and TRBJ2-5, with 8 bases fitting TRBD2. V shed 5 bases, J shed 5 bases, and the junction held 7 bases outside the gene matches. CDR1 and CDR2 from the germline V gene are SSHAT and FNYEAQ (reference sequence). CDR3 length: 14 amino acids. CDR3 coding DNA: TGTGCCAGCAGCCCGGGACTAGGGATGGAGACCCAGTACTTC. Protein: CASSPGLGMETQYF.

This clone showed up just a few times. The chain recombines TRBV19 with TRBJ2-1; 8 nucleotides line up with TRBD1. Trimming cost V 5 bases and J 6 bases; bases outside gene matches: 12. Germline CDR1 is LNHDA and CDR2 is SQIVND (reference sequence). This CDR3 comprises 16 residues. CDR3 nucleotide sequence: TGTGCCAGTAGTTGGGTCCCCGGGACAGGAGGCAATGAGCAGTTCTTC. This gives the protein CASSWVPGTGGNEQFF. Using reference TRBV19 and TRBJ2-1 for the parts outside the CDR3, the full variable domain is DGGITQSPKYLFRKEGQNVTLSCEQNLNHDAMYWYRQDPGQGLRLIYYSQIVNDFQKGDIAEGYSVSREKKESFPLTVTSAQKNPTAFYLCASSWVPGTGGNEQFFGPGTRLTVL.

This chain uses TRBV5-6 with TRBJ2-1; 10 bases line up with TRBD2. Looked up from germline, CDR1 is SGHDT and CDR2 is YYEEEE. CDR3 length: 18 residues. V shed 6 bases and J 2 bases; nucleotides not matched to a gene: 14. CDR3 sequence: CASTRQLAGSLPYNEQFF. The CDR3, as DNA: TGTGCCAGCACCCGCCAACTAGCGGGGTCTCTACCCTACAATGAGCAGTTCTTC.

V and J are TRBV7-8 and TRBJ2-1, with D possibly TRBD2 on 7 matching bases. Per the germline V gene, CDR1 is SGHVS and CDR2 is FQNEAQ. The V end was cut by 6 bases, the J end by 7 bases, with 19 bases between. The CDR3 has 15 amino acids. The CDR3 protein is CASRPRWGGENEQFF. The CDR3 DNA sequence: TGTGCCAGCAGGCCTCGTTGGGGGGGCGAGAATGAGCAGTTCTTC.

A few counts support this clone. The DNA for the CDR3 is TGCGCCAGCAGCTTGATCGGACAGGGGACGGGAATTGAAGCTTTCTTT. Protein product: CASSLIGQGTGIEAFF. V is TRBV5-1 and J is TRBJ1-1, with TRBD1 matching 9 bases. The CDR3 runs to 16 residues. V shed 1 base, J shed 7 bases, and the junction held 11 bases outside the gene matches. Germline V CDR1 and CDR2: SGHRS, YFSETQ.

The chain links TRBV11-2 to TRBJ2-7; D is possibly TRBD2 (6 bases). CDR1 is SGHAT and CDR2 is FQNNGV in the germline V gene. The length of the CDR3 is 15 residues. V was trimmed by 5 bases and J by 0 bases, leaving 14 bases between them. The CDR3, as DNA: TGTGCCAGCAGCACCGGGGACTCCTACTCCTACGAGCAGTACTTC. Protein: CASSTGDSYSYEQYF. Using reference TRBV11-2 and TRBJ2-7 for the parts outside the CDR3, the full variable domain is EAGVAQSPRYKIIEKRQSVAFWCNPISGHATLYWYQQILGQGPKLLIQFQNNGVVDDSQLPKDRFSAERLKGVDSTLKIQPAKLEDSAVYLCASSTGDSYSYEQYFGPGTRLTVT.

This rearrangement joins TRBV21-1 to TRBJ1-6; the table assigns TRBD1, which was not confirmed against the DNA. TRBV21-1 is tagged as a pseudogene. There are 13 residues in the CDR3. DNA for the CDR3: TGTGCCAGCAGCAAAAGGACAAATTCACCCCTCCACTTT. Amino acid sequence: CASSKRTNSPLHF.

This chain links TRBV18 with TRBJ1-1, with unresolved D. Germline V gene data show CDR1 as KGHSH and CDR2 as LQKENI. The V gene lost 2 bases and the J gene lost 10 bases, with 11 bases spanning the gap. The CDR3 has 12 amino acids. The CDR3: CASSPWEGVAFF. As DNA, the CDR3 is TGTGCCAGCTCACCATGGGAGGGCGTAGCTTTCTTT. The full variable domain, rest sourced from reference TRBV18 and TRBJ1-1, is NAGVMQNPRHLVRRRGQEARLRCSPMKGHSHVYWYRQLPEEGLKFMVYLQKENIIDESGMPKERFSAEFPKEGPSILRIQQVVRGDSAAYFCASSPWEGVAFFGQGTRLTVV.

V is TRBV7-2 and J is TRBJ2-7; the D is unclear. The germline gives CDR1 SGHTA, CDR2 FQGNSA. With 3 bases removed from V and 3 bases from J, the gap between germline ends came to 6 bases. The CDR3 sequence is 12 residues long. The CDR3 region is CASSLRLYEQYF. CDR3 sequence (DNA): TGTGCCAGCAGCTTGAGGCTCTACGAGCAGTACTTC.

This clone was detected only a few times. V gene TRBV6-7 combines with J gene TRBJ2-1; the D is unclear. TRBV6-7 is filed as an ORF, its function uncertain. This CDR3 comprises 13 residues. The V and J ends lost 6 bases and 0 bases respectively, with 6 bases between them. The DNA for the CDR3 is TGTGCCAGCAGACGGAGCTCCTACAATGAGCAGTTCTTC. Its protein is CASRRSSYNEQFF.

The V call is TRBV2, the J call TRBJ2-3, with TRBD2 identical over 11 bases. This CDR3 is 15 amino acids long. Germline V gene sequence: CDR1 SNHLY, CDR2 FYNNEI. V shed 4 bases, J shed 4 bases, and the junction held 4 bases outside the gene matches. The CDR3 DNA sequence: TGTGCCAGCAGTGTAGCGGGGGGGCCCCCAGATACGCAGTATTTT. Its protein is CASSVAGGPPDTQYF.

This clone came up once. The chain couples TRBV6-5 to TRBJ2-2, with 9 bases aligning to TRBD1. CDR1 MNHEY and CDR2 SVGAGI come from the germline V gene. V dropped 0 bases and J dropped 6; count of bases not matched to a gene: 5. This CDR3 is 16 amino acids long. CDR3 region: CASSYSRTGVAGELFF. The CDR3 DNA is TGTGCCAGCAGTTACTCACGGACAGGGGTGGCCGGGGAGCTGTTTTTT.

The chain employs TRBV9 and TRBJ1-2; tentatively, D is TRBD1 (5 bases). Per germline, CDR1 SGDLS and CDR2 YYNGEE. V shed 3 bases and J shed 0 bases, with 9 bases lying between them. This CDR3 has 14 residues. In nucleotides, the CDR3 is TGTGCCAGCAGCGAGACAGCCTCTAACTATGGCTACACCTTC. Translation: CASSETASNYGYTF. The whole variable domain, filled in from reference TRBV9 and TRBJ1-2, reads DSGVTQTPKHLITATGQRVTLRCSPRSGDLSVYWYQQSLDQGLQFLIQYYNGEERAKGNILERFSAQQFPDLHSELNLSSLELGDSALYFCASSETASNYGYTFGSGTRLTVV.

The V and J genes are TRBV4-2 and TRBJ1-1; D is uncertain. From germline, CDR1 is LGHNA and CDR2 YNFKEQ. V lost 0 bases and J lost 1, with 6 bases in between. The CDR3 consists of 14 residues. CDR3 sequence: CASSQDFRNTEAFF. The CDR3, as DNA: TGTGCCAGCAGCCAAGATTTTCGGAACACTGAAGCTTTCTTT.

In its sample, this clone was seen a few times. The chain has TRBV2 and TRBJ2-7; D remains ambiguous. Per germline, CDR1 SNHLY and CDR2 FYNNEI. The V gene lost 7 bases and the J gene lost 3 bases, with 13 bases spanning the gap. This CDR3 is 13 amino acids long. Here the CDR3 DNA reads TGTGCCAGCAATAGGCAGGCAAGCTACGAGCAGTACTTC. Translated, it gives CASNRQASYEQYF. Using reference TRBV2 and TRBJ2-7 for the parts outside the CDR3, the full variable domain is EPEVTQTPSHQVTQMGQEVILRCVPISNHLYFYWYRQILGQKVEFLVSFYNNEISEKSEIFDDQFSVERPDGSNFTLKIRSTKLEDSAMYFCASNRQASYEQYFGPGTRLTVT.

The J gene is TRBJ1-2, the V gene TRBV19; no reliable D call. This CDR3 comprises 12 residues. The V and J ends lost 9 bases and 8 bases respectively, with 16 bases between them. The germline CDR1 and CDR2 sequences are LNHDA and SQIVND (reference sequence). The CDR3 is CASLPWSGGYTF. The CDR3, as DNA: TGTGCCAGCCTACCCTGGTCGGGGGGCTACACCTTC.

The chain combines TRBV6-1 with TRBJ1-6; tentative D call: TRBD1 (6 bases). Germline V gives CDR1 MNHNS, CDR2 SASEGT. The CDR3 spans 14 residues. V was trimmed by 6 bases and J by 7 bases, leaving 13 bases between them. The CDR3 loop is CASRDGQGNSPLHF. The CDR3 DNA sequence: TGTGCCAGCAGGGACGGGCAGGGGAATTCACCCCTCCACTTT.

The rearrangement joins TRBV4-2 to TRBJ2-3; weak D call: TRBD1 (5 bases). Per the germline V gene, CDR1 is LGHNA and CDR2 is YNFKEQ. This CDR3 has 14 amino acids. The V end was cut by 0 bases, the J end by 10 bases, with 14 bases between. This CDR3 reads CASSQDSLTRAQYF. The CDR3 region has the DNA TGTGCCAGCAGCCAAGATTCCTTGACCAGGGCGCAGTATTTT.

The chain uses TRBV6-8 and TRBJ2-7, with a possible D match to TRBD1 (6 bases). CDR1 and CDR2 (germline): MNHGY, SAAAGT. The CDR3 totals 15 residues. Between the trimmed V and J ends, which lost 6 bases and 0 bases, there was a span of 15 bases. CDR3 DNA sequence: TGTGCCAGCAGCAACGACGGACAGCCCTCCTACGAGCAGTACTTC. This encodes CASSNDGQPSYEQYF.

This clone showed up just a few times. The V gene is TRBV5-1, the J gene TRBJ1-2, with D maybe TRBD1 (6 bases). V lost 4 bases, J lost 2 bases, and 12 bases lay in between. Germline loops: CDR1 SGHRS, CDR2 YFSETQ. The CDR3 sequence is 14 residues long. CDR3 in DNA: TGCGCCAGCAGCCAGGGGCAGGGAAACTATGGCTACACCTTC. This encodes CASSQGQGNYGYTF.